The TCR beta chain described here comes from a study of shared T cell receptors in the human thymus. Clones were sequenced by immunoSEQ multiplex PCR, and TCRdb holds only the in-frame ones, with some missing. Of roughly 500,000 clones in the sample, about 80% were seen once. The same sample was also used in a study of human thymus T cells.

The sample was thymocytes. This sequence originates from a boy in the first two years of life with a congenital heart defect.

CDR3 sequence reads: CATSRDSQGSTEAFF. CDR3 nucleotide sequence: TGTGCCACCAGCAGAGATAGTCAGGGGAGCACTGAAGCTTTCTTT. This chain links TRBV15 with TRBJ1-1; weak D call: TRBD1 (6 bases). This CDR3 is built from 15 residues. Trimming stripped 0 bases from V and 4 bases from J, with 12 bases between. Germline loops: CDR1 LNHNV, CDR2 YYDKDF (reference sequence).